A single sample gave rise to the 27 T cell receptor beta chains below, sequenced in a study of cytomegalovirus exposure and HLA in healthy donors (dated 2017 in TCRdb). The library was prepared using the immunoSEQ multiplex PCR assay. The multiplex PCR relied on a mix of 60 forward primers for TCR Vbeta segments and 13 reverse primers for TCR Jbeta segments. Entries here come from immuneACCESS through TCRdb and include only in-frame sequences with V and J called. Some clones fail to appear in such tables; in the studies checked, an unresolved V gene covers under half of the shortfall, and the cause of the remainder is unknown. Across this sample there are some 160,000 clones, with 84% seen only once. The top ten constitute roughly 2.1% of the sample. The sequenced material came from PBMCs. These receptor sequences come from a man aged 18 to 29 in good health and CMV-seronegative.

The table lists this clone with a few counts. The chain has TRBV5-1 and TRBJ2-1, with TRBD1 identical over 9 bases. Germline values: CDR1 SGHRS, CDR2 YFSETQ. This CDR3 spans 15 amino acids. V lost 4 bases and J lost 8; bases outside the gene matches: 10. CDR3 protein: CASSPWTGEDDEQFF. CDR3 DNA: TGCGCCAGCAGCCCCTGGACAGGGGAGGACGATGAGCAGTTCTTC. Full variable domain (rest looked up from reference TRBV5-1 and TRBJ2-1): KAGVTQTPRYLIKTRGQQVTLSCSPISGHRSVSWYQQTPGQGLQFLFEYFSETQRNKGNFPGRFSGRQFSNSRSEMNVSTLELGDSALYLCASSPWTGEDDEQFFGPGTRLTVL.

CDR3 residues: CASSQPGNQPQHF. CDR3 DNA sequence: TGCGCCAGCAGCCAACCAGGGAATCAGCCCCAGCATTTT. This chain uses TRBV4-1 with TRBJ1-5, with D maybe TRBD1 (5 bases). The V end lost 2 bases, the J end lost 4 bases, and 6 bases lay between the germline ends. Germline CDR1 is MGHRA and CDR2 is YSYEKL. The CDR3 runs to 13 residues.

The chain has TRBV30 and TRBJ2-1; 8 positions match TRBD2. The CDR3 has 14 residues. In germline, CDR1 is GTSNPN, CDR2 SVGIG (reference sequence). The J segment lost 4 bases and the V segment lost 5 bases, leaving 7 bases of the junction unmatched. CDR3 residues: CAWGASGGYNEQFF. CDR3 in DNA: TGTGCCTGGGGTGCGAGCGGGGGTTACAATGAGCAGTTCTTC.

The V and J genes are TRBV7-9 and TRBJ2-6; D not resolved. The germline V and J ends were trimmed by 5 bases and 2 bases, with 10 bases remaining between them. Germline CDR1 is SEHNR and CDR2 is FQNEAQ (reference sequence). This CDR3 has 15 amino acids. Written as DNA, the CDR3 is TGTGCCAGCAGCCTCGCGTCCCCTGGGGCCAACGTCCTGACTTTC. Translated: CASSLASPGANVLTF.

The chain carries TRBV9 and TRBJ2-1, with 10 bases lining up with TRBD2. CDR3 length equals 15 residues. Germline CDR1 and CDR2: SGDLS and YYNGEE. V lost 0 bases and J lost 6; bases outside the gene matches: 3. The CDR3 sequence: CASSVGLAGANEQFF. CDR3 nucleotides: TGTGCCAGCAGCGTAGGCCTAGCGGGGGCCAATGAGCAGTTCTTC.

This sequence joins TRBV7-8 and TRBJ1-1; D is possibly TRBD1 (5 bases). Germline values: CDR1 SGHVS, CDR2 FQNEAQ. CDR3 length: 15 residues. Deletions cut 4 bases from V and 2 bases from J, with 14 bases between. CDR3 sequence (DNA): TGTGCCAGCAGCTCACCCAGGGTGGGCAACACTGAAGCTTTCTTT. Its protein is CASSSPRVGNTEAFF.

The rearrangement links TRBV6-4 to TRBJ2-5; D possibly corresponds to TRBD2 (6 bases). Germline CDR1 MRHNA, CDR2 SNTAGT. V was clipped by 11 bases and J by 4 bases, with 23 bases between them. The CDR3 extends over 15 amino acids. CDR3 residues: CAEWRGPTYGETQYF. The CDR3, as DNA: TGTGCCGAGTGGCGGGGCCCTACCTACGGAGAGACCCAGTACTTC.

The rearrangement joins TRBV25-1 to TRBJ1-2; 7 positions match TRBD1. V was pared by 7 bases and J by 1 base, with 9 bases of the junction left unmatched. The germline gives CDR1 MGHDK, CDR2 SYGVNS. The CDR3 consists of 15 residues. CDR3 amino acids: CASTPAGTDNYGYTF. CDR3 nucleotides: TGTGCCAGCACCCCTGCCGGGACAGATAACTATGGCTACACCTTC.

V usage is TRBV9 and J usage is TRBJ2-5, with 7 bases fitting TRBD1. The CDR3 is 12 amino acids. Per the germline V gene, CDR1 is SGDLS and CDR2 is YYNGEE. V was pared by 2 bases and J by 5 bases, with 0 bases of the junction left unmatched. The CDR3 coding sequence is TGTGCCAGCAGCGTGACAGGGGAGACCCAGTACTTC. Translated: CASSVTGETQYF.

The V and J genes are TRBV9 and TRBJ2-1, with 10 bases that match TRBD2. The CDR3 runs 14 residues. Germline CDR1 is SGDLS and CDR2 is YYNGEE. V gave up 4 bases and J gave up 6 bases; unmatched junction bases: 4. CDR3 sequence reads: CASSLRTSGNEQFF. The CDR3 DNA follows: TGTGCCAGCAGCCTCCGGACTAGCGGCAATGAGCAGTTCTTC.

The chain joins TRBV28 to TRBJ2-5; 7 bases are a match to TRBD1. With 4 bases clipped from V and 5 bases from J, the junction kept 7 bases outside the gene matches. Germline CDR1 reads MDHEN; CDR2 reads SYDVKM. The CDR3 extends over 14 amino acids. The CDR3 sequence: CASSSLDREETQYF. Written as DNA, the CDR3 is TGTGCCAGCAGTTCCCTAGACAGGGAGGAGACCCAGTACTTC.

Comment on this clone: Relative to the germline gene, one junction end is altered; a read error may explain this. The chain carries TRBV7-9 and TRBJ2-2; TRBD2 aligns across 9 bases. The CDR3 is made up of 15 amino acids. Germline assignment: CDR1 SEHNR and CDR2 FQNEAQ (reference sequence). Here the CDR3 reads CSSSPGTSFTGELFF. CDR3 bases: TGTTCCAGCAGCCCCGGGACTAGCTTCACCGGGGAGCTGTTTTTT.

The CDR3 nucleotides read TGCGCCAGCAGCCAAGATTTTGGGACAGGGGGCCTTGAAGCTTTCTTT. This codes for CASSQDFGTGGLEAFF. The J gene is TRBJ1-1, the V gene TRBV4-1; 12 nucleotides line up with TRBD1. In germline, CDR1 is MGHRA, CDR2 YSYEKL. CDR3 length: 16 amino acids. V lost 0 bases and J lost 7; bases outside the gene matches: 6.

The chain recombines TRBV7-3 with TRBJ2-5; TRBD1 might be the D (6 bases). Trimming removed 5 bases from V and 1 base from J, with 17 bases in between. The CDR3 has 16 amino acids. The germline V gene has CDR1 SGHTA and CDR2 FQGTGA. This chain's CDR3 is CASSRSSTGRQETQYF. CDR3 bases: TGTGCCAGCAGCCGAAGTTCAACAGGGCGCCAAGAGACCCAGTACTTC.

The chain combines TRBV15 with TRBJ2-5; 8 positions agree with TRBD1. The CDR3 is made up of 17 amino acids. Germline CDR1 is LNHNV and CDR2 is YYDKDF (reference sequence). With 0 bases clipped from V and 5 bases from J, the junction kept 11 bases outside the gene matches. In DNA form, the CDR3 reads TGTGCCACCAGCAGAGATCTCTTAGCGGACAGGGCCGAGACCCAGTACTTC. This sequence encodes CATSRDLLADRAETQYF.

V usage is TRBV7-9 and J usage is TRBJ1-5; TRBD1 aligns across 7 bases. V was clipped by 1 base and J by 3 bases; unmatched bases: 9. In germline, CDR1 is SEHNR, CDR2 FQNEAQ (reference sequence). This CDR3 has 17 amino acids. The CDR3 DNA reads as TGTGCCAGCAGCTTAGGACCCGGGGACAGAATCAATCAGCCCCAGCATTTT. Translation: CASSLGPGDRINQPQHF. Full variable domain (remainder filled in from reference TRBV7-9 and TRBJ1-5): DTGVSQNPRHKITKRGQNVTFRCDPISEHNRLYWYRQTLGQGPEFLTYFQNEAQLEKSRLLSDRFSAERPKGSFSTLEIQRTEQGDSAMYLCASSLGPGDRINQPQHFGDGTRLSIL.

The chain joins TRBV9 to TRBJ2-7, with a tentative D call TRBD1 (6 bases). V shed 7 bases and J shed 3 bases, with 23 bases lying between them. This CDR3 spans 16 amino acids. CDR1 and CDR2 from the germline V gene are SGDLS and YYNGEE. The CDR3 nucleotides read TGTGCCAGCGCAGACAGGAGGCCCCTTACCTACTACGAGCAGTACTTC. This encodes CASADRRPLTYYEQYF.

This chain joins TRBV11-2 and TRBJ2-3; 7 bases agree with TRBD2. This CDR3 region has 17 residues. V dropped 5 bases and J dropped 3; count of bases not matched to a gene: 14. Germline V lookup: CDR1 SGHAT, CDR2 FQNNGV. CDR3 DNA: TGTGCCAGCAGCCGGGGGGTGGGAGGGCCGCGAACAGATACGCAGTATTTT. Amino acids: CASSRGVGGPRTDTQYF.

The rearrangement joins TRBV9 to TRBJ2-1; TRBD2 might be the D (5 bases). From germline, CDR1 is SGDLS and CDR2 YYNGEE. V was clipped by 4 bases and J by 2 bases, with 19 bases between them. This CDR3 has 17 amino acids. The CDR3 loop is CASSNKRRSATYNEQFF. The CDR3 region has the DNA TGTGCCAGCAGCAATAAACGGAGGTCGGCTACCTACAATGAGCAGTTCTTC.

The chain is built from TRBV13 and TRBJ2-1; 7 positions agree with TRBD2. The CDR3 totals 16 residues. Germline V gene sequence: CDR1 PRHDT, CDR2 FYEKMQ (reference sequence). V shed 2 bases and J 3 bases; nucleotides not matched to a gene: 7. This CDR3 reads CASSLFGLADYNEQFF. As DNA, the CDR3 is TGTGCCAGCAGCTTATTTGGCCTAGCGGACTACAATGAGCAGTTCTTC.

CDR3 in amino acids: CASSRGEKLFF. The CDR3 DNA sequence: TGTGCCAGCAGCCGGGGAGAAAAACTGTTTTTT. The V and J genes are TRBV6-5 and TRBJ1-4; no clear D gene. CDR1 and CDR2 (germline): MNHEY, SVGAGI. The CDR3 spans 11 residues. V was pared by 6 bases and J by 8 bases, with 7 bases between.

The V call is TRBV11-2, the J call TRBJ2-6, with 9 bases identical to TRBD1. The V and J ends lost 4 bases and 2 bases, in that order; junction bases with no gene match: 12. The germline V gene has CDR1 SGHAT and CDR2 FQNNGV. The CDR3 is 19 amino acids. CDR3 region: CASSSLGQGDSAGANVLTF. The CDR3 DNA reads TGTGCCAGCAGCTCCCTGGGACAGGGTGATTCGGCTGGGGCCAACGTCCTGACTTTC.

The sample holds one count of this clone. J is TRBJ2-3 and V is TRBV9; D not certain. The CDR3 covers 12 residues. The V gene's germline CDR1 is SGDLS and CDR2 YYNGEE. The V end was cut by 0 bases, the J end by 6 bases, with 5 bases between. The CDR3 loop reads CASSVAADTQYF. DNA for the CDR3: TGTGCCAGCAGCGTAGCTGCGGATACGCAGTATTTT.

The rearrangement joins TRBV5-6 to TRBJ1-5; D is unclear. In germline, CDR1 is SGHDT, CDR2 YYEEEE. V was pared by 4 bases and J by 4 bases, with 15 bases between. The CDR3 covers 15 residues. The CDR3 DNA is TGTGCCAGCAGCCTTCTGGCGGGCGGGAATCAGCCCCAGCATTTT. Translation: CASSLLAGGNQPQHF. The variable domain in full, with the rest retrieved from reference TRBV5-6 and TRBJ1-5, is DAGVTQSPTHLIKTRGQQVTLRCSPKSGHDTVSWYQQALGQGPQFIFQYYEEEERQRGNFPDRFSGHQFPNYSSELNVNALLLGDSALYLCASSLLAGGNQPQHFGDGTRLSIL.

This CDR3 reads CASSDSAGDYNEQFF. The DNA of the CDR3 is TGTGCCAGCAGTGACTCGGCGGGAGACTACAATGAGCAGTTCTTC. This chain joins TRBV6-4 and TRBJ2-1; 7 bases are shared with TRBD2. This CDR3 has 15 residues. The ends lost 0 bases at V and 3 bases at J; junction bases unmatched: 2. In germline, CDR1 is MRHNA, CDR2 SNTAGT.

The rearrangement links TRBV5-1 to TRBJ2-3, with D perhaps matching TRBD2 (5 bases). CDR3 length: 15 amino acids. The germline V gene encodes CDR1 SGHRS and CDR2 YFSETQ. V was shortened by 4 bases and J by 2 bases, with 14 bases between the two germline ends. The CDR3 nucleotides are TGCGCCAGCAGCCCTGGTTGGGGAGACACAGATACGCAGTATTTT. Amino acids: CASSPGWGDTDTQYF.

V gene TRBV11-2 combines with J gene TRBJ2-1; 10 bases map to TRBD1. Trimming took 5 bases from V and 5 from J; bases not matched to a gene: 3. The CDR3 extends over 14 amino acids. The germline V gene encodes CDR1 SGHAT and CDR2 FQNNGV. CDR3 bases: TGTGCCAGCAGCCGCGGGACAGGGGACAATGAGCAGTTCTTC. Translating it yields CASSRGTGDNEQFF.